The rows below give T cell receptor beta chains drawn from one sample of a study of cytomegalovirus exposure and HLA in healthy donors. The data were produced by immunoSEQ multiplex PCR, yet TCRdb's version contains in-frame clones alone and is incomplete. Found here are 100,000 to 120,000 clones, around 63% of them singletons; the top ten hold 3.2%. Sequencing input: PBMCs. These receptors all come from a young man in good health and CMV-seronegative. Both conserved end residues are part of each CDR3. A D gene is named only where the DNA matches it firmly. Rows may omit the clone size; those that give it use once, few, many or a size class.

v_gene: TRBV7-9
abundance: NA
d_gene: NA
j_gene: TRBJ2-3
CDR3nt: TGTGCCAGCAGCTCCTCCGGGGAAGCCACAGATACGCAGTATTTT
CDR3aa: CASSSSGEATDTQYF

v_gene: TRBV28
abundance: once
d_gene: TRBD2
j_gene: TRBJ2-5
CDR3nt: TGTGCCAGCAGTTTGAATCCGGGAGGGCTCTGGGAGACCCAGTACTTC
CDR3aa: CASSLNPGGLWETQYF

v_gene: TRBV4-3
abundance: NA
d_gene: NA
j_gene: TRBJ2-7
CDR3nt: TGCGCCAGCAGCCCGAGGGTGGGGTCCGAGCAGTACTTC
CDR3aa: CASSPRVGSEQYF

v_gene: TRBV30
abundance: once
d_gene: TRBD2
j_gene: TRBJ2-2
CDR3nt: TGTGCCTGGAGGCTAGCGGGAGCCACCGGGGAGCTGTTTTTT
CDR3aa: CAWRLAGATGELFF

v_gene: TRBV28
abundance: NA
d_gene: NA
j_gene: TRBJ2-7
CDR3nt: TGTGCCAGCGAAAACTCCAACTACGAGCAGTACTTC
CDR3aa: CASENSNYEQYF

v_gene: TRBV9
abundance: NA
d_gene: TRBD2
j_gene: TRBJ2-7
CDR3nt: TGTGCCAGCAGCGTAGAGGGACTAGCGGGCCCCTACGAGCAGTACTTC
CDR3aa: CASSVEGLAGPYEQYF

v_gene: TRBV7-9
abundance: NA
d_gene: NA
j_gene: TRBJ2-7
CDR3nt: TGTGCCAGCAGCTTGAGCTCCTACGAGCAGTACTTC
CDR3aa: CASSLSSYEQYF

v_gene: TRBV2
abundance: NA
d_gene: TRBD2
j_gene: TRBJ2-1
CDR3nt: TGTGCCAGCAGTTCCGGGACTAGCGGGAGAACTGAGCAGTTCTTC
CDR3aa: CASSSGTSGRTEQFF

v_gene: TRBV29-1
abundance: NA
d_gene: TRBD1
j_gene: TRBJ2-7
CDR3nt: TGCAGCGCCCTCCTTGACAGGGGGACCCACGAGCAGTACTTC
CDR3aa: CSALLDRGTHEQYF

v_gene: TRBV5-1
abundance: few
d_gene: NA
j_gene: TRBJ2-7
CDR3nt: TGCGCCAGCAGCTTGGTGGGGGGGCCGGGTTCCTACGAGCAGTACTTC
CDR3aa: CASSLVGGPGSYEQYF

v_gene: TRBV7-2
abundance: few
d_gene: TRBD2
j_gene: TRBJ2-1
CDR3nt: TGTGCCAGCAGCGATGGACTAGCGACTAACAATGAGCAGTTCTTC
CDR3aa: CASSDGLATNNEQFF

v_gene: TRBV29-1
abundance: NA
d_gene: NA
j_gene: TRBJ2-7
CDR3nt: TGCAGCGTTGTATCTGGGGAGAGCTCCTACGAGCAGTACTTC
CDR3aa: CSVVSGESSYEQYF

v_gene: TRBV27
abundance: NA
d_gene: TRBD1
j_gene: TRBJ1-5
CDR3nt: TGTGCCAGCAGTCGACAGGGGGCAAGCAATCAGCCCCAGCATTTT
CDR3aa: CASSRQGASNQPQHF

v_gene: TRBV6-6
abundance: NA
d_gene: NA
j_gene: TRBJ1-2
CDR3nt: TGTGCCAGCAGCTTCCCAGGGTCCGATGGCTACACCTTC
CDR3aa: CASSFPGSDGYTF

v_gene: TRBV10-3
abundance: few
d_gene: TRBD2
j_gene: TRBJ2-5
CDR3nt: TGTGCCATCAGTGAGCCCCCCATAGCGGGCGTTCTTAAATTCCAGTACTTC
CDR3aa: CAISEPPIAGVLKFQYF

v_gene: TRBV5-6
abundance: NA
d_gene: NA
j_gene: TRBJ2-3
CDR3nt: TGTGCCAGCAGCCGGCGGGGCAGCACAGATACGCAGTATTTT
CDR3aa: CASSRRGSTDTQYF

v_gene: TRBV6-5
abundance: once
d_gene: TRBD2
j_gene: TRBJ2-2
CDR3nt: TGTGCCAGCAGCAGCGGGAGCGCCAACACCGGGGAGCTGTTTTTT
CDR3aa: CASSSGSANTGELFF

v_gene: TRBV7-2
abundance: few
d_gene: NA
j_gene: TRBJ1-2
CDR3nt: TGTGCCAGCAGCGAAGTCCTACAGGGTAACACCGGGGGCTACACCTTC
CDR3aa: CASSEVLQGNTGGYTF

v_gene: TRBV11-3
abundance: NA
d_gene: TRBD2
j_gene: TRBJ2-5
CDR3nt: TGTGCCAGCAGCTTAAAGCTGACTAGCTTTAGGGAGCAGTACTTC
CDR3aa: CASSLKLTSFREQYF

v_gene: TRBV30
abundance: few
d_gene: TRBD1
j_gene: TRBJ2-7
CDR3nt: TGTGCCTGGTCCGGGACAGGGGTCTACGAGCAGTACTTC
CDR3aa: CAWSGTGVYEQYF

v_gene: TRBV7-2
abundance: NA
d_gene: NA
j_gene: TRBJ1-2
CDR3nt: TGTGCCAGCAGCTTCGCGCAAGACTCTTATGGCTACACCTTC
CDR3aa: CASSFAQDSYGYTF

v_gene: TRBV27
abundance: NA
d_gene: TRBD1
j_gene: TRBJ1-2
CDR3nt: TGTGCCAGCAGTCGGACAGGGCTTAACTATGGCTACACCTTC
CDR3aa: CASSRTGLNYGYTF

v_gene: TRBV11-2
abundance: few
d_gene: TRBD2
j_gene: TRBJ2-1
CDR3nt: TGTGCCAGCAGCTTCGGTAGCGGGAGGGTGGGGTGGGATGAGCAGTTCTTC
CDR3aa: CASSFGSGRVGWDEQFF

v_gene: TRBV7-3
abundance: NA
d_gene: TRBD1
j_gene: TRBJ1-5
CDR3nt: TGTGCCAGCAGCTTACCGGGACAGGGGGTTGGGGGTCAGCCCCAGCATTTT
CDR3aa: CASSLPGQGVGGQPQHF

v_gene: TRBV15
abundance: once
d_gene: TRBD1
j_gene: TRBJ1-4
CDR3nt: TGTGCCACCAGCAGCTTAGACAGGGGCTATGATGAAAAACTGTTTTTT
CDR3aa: CATSSLDRGYDEKLFF

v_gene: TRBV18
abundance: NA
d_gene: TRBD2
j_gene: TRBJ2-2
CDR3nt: TGTGCCAGCTCACCGCAGCGGGAGCGGGGCACCGGGGAGCTGTTTTTT
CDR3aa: CASSPQRERGTGELFF

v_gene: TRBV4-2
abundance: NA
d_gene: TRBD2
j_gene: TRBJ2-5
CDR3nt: TGTGCCAGCAGCCCCACGGGGGGAGCGGAGACCCAGTACTTC
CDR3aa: CASSPTGGAETQYF

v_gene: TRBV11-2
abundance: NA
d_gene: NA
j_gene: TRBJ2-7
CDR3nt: TGTGCCAGCAGCTTAGGTTCAACTTGGGGCGCATCCTACGAGCAGTACTTC
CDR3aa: CASSLGSTWGASYEQYF

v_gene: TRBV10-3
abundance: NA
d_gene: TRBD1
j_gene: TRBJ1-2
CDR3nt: TGTGCCATCAGTGAGTACCAGGGGGACTATGGCTACACCTTC
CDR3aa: CAISEYQGDYGYTF

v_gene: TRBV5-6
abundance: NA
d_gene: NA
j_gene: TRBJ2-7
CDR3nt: TGTGCCAGCAGCTTCGGCACCGACTACGAGCAGTACTTC
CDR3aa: CASSFGTDYEQYF

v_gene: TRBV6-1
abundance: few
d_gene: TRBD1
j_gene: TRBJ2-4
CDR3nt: TGTGCCAGCAGTCCGACAGGGTGGGGCGACATTCAGTACTTC
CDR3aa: CASSPTGWGDIQYF

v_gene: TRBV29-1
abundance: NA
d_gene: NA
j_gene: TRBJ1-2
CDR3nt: TGCAGCGTTGATTTTCCAGCAGGAAACTATGGCTACACCTTC
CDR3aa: CSVDFPAGNYGYTF

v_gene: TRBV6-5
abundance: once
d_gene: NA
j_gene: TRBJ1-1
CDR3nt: TGTGCCAGCAGTTACTTGACTTCCACTGAAGCTTTCTTT
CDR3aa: CASSYLTSTEAFF

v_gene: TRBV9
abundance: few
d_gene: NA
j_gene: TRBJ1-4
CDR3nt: TGTGCCAGCAGCGTAGCGCCGACAGGCGCTAATGAAAAACTGTTTTTT
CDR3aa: CASSVAPTGANEKLFF

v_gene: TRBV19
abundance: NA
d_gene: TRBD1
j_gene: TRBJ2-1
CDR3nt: TGTGCCAGTAGTGCGACTCCGGGACAGGGGGAGTTCTTC
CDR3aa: CASSATPGQGEFF

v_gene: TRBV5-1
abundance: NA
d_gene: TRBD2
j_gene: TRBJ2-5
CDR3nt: TGCGCCAGCAGCACCGGGACTAGCGGGAGTGTATTCCAAGAGACCCAGTACTTC
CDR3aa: CASSTGTSGSVFQETQYF

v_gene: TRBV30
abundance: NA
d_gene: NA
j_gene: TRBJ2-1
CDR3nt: TGTGCCTGGACCCCAGGGGCCCGAACCAATGAGCAGTTCTTC
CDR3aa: CAWTPGARTNEQFF

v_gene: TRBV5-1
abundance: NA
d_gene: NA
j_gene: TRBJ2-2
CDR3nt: TGCGCCAGCAGCTTGGGTAGCACCGGGGAGCTGTTTTTT
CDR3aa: CASSLGSTGELFF

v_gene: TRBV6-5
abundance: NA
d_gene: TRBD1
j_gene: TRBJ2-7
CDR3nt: TGTGCCAGCAGCGGGAGACAGGGGTACGAGCAGTACTTC
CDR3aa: CASSGRQGYEQYF

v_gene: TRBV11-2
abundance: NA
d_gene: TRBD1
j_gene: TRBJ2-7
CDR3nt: TGTGCCAGCAGCTTAGTGCCAGGACAGGAGACCTACGAGCAGTACTTC
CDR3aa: CASSLVPGQETYEQYF

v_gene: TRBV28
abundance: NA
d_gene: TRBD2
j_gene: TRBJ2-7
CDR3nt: TGTGCCAGCAGTTCTAGCGGGAGCTCCTACGAGCAGTACTTC
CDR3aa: CASSSSGSSYEQYF

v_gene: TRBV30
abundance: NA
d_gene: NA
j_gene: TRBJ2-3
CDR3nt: TGTGCCTGGAGAATGGGGGGTTTGGCAGATACGCAGTATTTT
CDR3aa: CAWRMGGLADTQYF

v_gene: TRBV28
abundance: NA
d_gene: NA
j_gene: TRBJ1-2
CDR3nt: TGTGCCATTACTAGACAGGTATCTAACTATGGCTACACCTTC
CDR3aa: CAITRQVSNYGYTF

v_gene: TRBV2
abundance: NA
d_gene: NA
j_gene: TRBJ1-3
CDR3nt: TGTGCCAGCAATACAAGTCCCTCTGGAAACACCATATATTTT
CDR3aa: CASNTSPSGNTIYF

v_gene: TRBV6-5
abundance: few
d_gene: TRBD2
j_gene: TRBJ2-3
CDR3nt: TGTGCCAGCAGGTCCGAGCGGGAGGGCCCAGATACGCAGTATTTT
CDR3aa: CASRSEREGPDTQYF

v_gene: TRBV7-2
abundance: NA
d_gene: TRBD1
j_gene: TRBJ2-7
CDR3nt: TGTGCCAGCAGCTTAGATAGGGGACAGACCTACGAGCAGTACTTC
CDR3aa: CASSLDRGQTYEQYF

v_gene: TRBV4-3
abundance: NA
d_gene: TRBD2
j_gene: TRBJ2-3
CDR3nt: TGCGCCAGCAGCCAAGGAATCTCTGGGCTAGCGGGAGTTGAAGGCACAGATACGCAGTATTTT
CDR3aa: CASSQGISGLAGVEGTDTQYF

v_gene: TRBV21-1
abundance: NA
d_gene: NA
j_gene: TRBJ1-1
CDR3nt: TGTGCCAGCAGCAAGATCGGAGGAAACACTGAAGCTTTCTTT
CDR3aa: CASSKIGGNTEAFF

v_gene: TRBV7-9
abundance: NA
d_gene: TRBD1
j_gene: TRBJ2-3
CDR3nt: TGTTCCAGCAGCTTAGGACAGGGCGTCACAGATACGCAGTATTTT
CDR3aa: CSSSLGQGVTDTQYF

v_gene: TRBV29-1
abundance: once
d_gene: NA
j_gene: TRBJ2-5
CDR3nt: TGCAGCGTTGACCCAGGGCAAGAGACCCAGTACTTC
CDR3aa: CSVDPGQETQYF

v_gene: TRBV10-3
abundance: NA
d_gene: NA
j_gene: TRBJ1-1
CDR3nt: TGTGCCATCAGTGAGTCCCCGGGGGAGGCTGAAGCTTTCTTT
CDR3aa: CAISESPGEAEAFF

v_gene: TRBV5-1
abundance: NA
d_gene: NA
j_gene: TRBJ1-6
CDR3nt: TGCGCCAGCAGCTTGGGTATCAGCGCCTATAATTCACCCCTCCACTTT
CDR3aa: CASSLGISAYNSPLHF